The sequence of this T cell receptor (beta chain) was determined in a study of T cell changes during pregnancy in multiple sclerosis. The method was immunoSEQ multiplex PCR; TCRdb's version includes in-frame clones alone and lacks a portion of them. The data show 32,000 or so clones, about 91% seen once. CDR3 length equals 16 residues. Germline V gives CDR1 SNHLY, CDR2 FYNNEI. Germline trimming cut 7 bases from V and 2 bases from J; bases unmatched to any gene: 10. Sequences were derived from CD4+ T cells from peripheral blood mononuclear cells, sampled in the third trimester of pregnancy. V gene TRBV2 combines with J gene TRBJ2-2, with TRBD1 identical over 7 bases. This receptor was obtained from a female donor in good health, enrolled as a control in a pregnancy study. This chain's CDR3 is CASNRQGIANTGELFF. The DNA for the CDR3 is TGTGCCAGCAACAGACAGGGAATAGCCAACACCGGGGAGCTGTTTTTT.